This TCR beta chain was identified during a study of blood T cell repertoires in COVID-19. Study-wide context: Some COVID-19 samples were acute and others convalescent; all came from the United States, Italy and Spain.

This clone came up a few times. Germline V gene sequence: CDR1 SGHVS, CDR2 FQNEAQ. The CDR3 is 17 residues long. Trimming cost V 0 bases and J 3 bases; bases outside gene matches: 2. TCRdb's copy holds only in-frame clones and misses some; the assay was immunoSEQ multiplex PCR. The repertoire includes roughly 250,000 clones, roughly 82% of them detected once, and 4.5% to 6% sits in the top ten. Sequencing was performed on peripheral blood. This TCR was sampled from a woman aged 80 or over with active or convalescent COVID-19. V and J are TRBV7-8 and TRBJ2-1; 13 positions agree with TRBD2. The CDR3 sequence is CASSLAGLAGRYNEQFF. The CDR3, as DNA: TGTGCCAGCAGCTTAGCGGGACTAGCGGGACGCTACAATGAGCAGTTCTTC.